A single TCR beta chain is shown here with its context. The data stem from a study of blood T cell repertoires in COVID-19. Germline V gives CDR1 SNHLY, CDR2 FYNNEI. V lost 4 bases and J lost 2, with 14 bases in between. The CDR3 covers 16 residues. TCRdb's copy holds only in-frame clones and misses some; the assay was immunoSEQ multiplex PCR. The sample consists of about 310,000 clones, around 84% of them appearing once. The TCR sequence derives from a woman aged 25 to 45 who had been exposed to COVID-19. The gene calls are TRBV2 and TRBJ2-2; D may be TRBD2 (5 bases). Sequencing input: PBMCs or T cells enriched from blood (not recorded which). The CDR3 bases are TGTGCCAGCAGTGGTCACACTGAGGGAAACACCGGGGAGCTGTTTTTT. This translates into CASSGHTEGNTGELFF.